These 12 T cell receptor beta chains share one sample of origin, sequenced in a study of response to subunit inactivated influenza vaccine. Each CDR3 protein is one row after TCRdb ran MiXCR on the RT-PCR reads. The sample contains around 540,000 distinct CDR3 sequences, 10% to 15% of which appear only once. This material consisted of PBMCs from blood, taken on the day of vaccination. The source is a man aged 45-65 years who received an inactivated influenza vaccine.

CDR3 region: CSARGVHGYTF. The CDR3 coding sequence is TGCAGTGCTAGAGGGGTCCATGGCTACACCTTC. The chain joins TRBV20-1 to TRBJ1-2; D remains ambiguous. The CDR3 has 11 residues. V lost 1 base to trimming and J lost 6 bases, with 6 bases between them. Germline V gene sequence: CDR1 DFQATT, CDR2 SNEGSKA (reference sequence).

This clonotype was counted only a few times. This chain links TRBV12-3 or TRBV12-4 with TRBJ2-1, with 9 bases lining up with TRBD2. The CDR3 length is 15 residues. The trim removed 7 bases at V and 4 bases at J, leaving 8 bases unmatched. The CDR3: CASTGISGSYNEQFF. The CDR3, as DNA: TGTGCCAGCACCGGAATTAGCGGGAGTTACAATGAGCAGTTCTTC.

This clonotype was found many times. CDR3 amino acids: CASRGQSPTKNIQYF. DNA of the CDR3: TGTGCCAGCAGAGGACAGAGCCCTACCAAAAACATTCAGTACTTC. The V gene is TRBV28, the J gene TRBJ2-4, with D maybe TRBD1 (6 bases). V was clipped by 6 bases and J by 2 bases, with 14 bases between them. The CDR3 loop spans 15 amino acids. In germline, CDR1 is MDHEN, CDR2 SYDVKM.

The gene calls are TRBV28 and TRBJ2-3; D might be TRBD1 (6 bases). CDR3 size: 14 residues. V was shortened by 1 base and J by 5 bases, with 10 bases between the two germline ends. Germline values: CDR1 MDHEN, CDR2 SYDVKM. The CDR3 bases are TGTGCCAGCAGTTTATTGCAGGGGTTAGATACGCAGTATTTT. Protein product: CASSLLQGLDTQYF. Looking up the rest from reference TRBV28 and TRBJ2-3 gives the full variable domain: DVKVTQSSRYLVKRTGEKVFLECVQDMDHENMFWYRQDPGLGLRLIYFSYDVKMKEKGDIPEGYSVSREKKERFSLILESASTNQTSMYLCASSLLQGLDTQYFGPGTRLTVL.

V and J are TRBV7-9 and TRBJ2-7; the D gene is possibly TRBD2 (6 bases). The ends were cut back, 1 base at V and 0 bases at J, with 13 bases in the middle. CDR3 length: 16 amino acids. The germline gives CDR1 SEHNR, CDR2 FQNEAQ (reference sequence). This chain's CDR3 is CASSLDGIGGSYEQYF. The CDR3 DNA follows: TGTGCCAGCAGCTTAGACGGGATCGGGGGCTCCTACGAGCAGTACTTC.

This clonotype was found a few times. The chain employs TRBV5-1 and TRBJ2-1; D perhaps matches TRBD2 (6 bases). CDR1 is SGHRS and CDR2 is YFSETQ in the germline V gene. The CDR3 runs 16 residues. V shed 3 bases and J shed 0 bases, with 13 bases lying between them. The CDR3 region is CASSWGDASSYNEQFF. The CDR3 DNA sequence: TGCGCCAGCAGCTGGGGGGACGCGAGCTCCTACAATGAGCAGTTCTTC. Combining the CDR3 with reference TRBV5-1 and TRBJ2-1 gives the whole variable domain KAGVTQTPRYLIKTRGQQVTLSCSPISGHRSVSWYQQTPGQGLQFLFEYFSETQRNKGNFPGRFSGRQFSNSRSEMNVSTLELGDSALYLCASSWGDASSYNEQFFGPGTRLTVL.

This clonotype was detected only a few times. V and J are TRBV29-1 and TRBJ2-5, with D unclear. The germline V gene has CDR1 SQVTM and CDR2 ANQGSEA. Between the trimmed V and J ends, which lost 7 bases and 2 bases, there was a span of 17 bases. This CDR3 has 14 residues. CDR3 DNA: TGCAGCGCTCTACCTGGGCGAGCACAAGAGACCCAGTACTTC. Translated, it gives CSALPGRAQETQYF.

This clonotype was counted a few times. The genes are TRBV20-1 and TRBJ1-5; possibly TRBD1 for D (5 bases). This CDR3 has 12 amino acids. Germline CDR1 is DFQATT and CDR2 is SNEGSKA (reference sequence). Trimming stripped 6 bases from V and 4 bases from J, with 10 bases between. The CDR3 nucleotides are TGCAGTGCCGGGGACGGAAATCAGCCCCAGCATTTT. Its protein is CSAGDGNQPQHF.

V is TRBV7-9 and J is TRBJ1-2; TRBD1 matches 7 bases. This CDR3 has 13 residues. The V gene's germline CDR1 is SEHNR and CDR2 FQNEAQ (reference sequence). The J segment lost 4 bases and the V segment lost 5 bases, leaving 4 bases of the junction unmatched. This chain's CDR3 is CASSEQGIYGYTF. In DNA, the CDR3 is TGTGCCAGCAGCGAACAGGGGATCTATGGCTACACCTTC. Filled out from reference TRBV7-9 and TRBJ1-2, the complete variable domain reads DTGVSQNPRHKITKRGQNVTFRCDPISEHNRLYWYRQTLGQGPEFLTYFQNEAQLEKSRLLSDRFSAERPKGSFSTLEIQRTEQGDSAMYLCASSEQGIYGYTFGSGTRLTVV.

In regard to this clonotype: A read error may be the cause here, since a much bigger clone is one base away. The J gene is TRBJ1-1, the V gene TRBV2; D gene unclear. The V end lost 2 bases, the J end lost 6 bases, and 10 bases lay between the germline ends. The CDR3 extends over 13 amino acids. From germline, CDR1 is SNHLY and CDR2 FYNNEI. The CDR3 bases are TGTGCCAGCAGTGAACGCGGGCTATCTGAAGCTTTCTTT. Translating it yields CASSERGLSEAFF.

The chain uses TRBV24-1 and TRBJ2-2; D remains ambiguous. CDR3 length: 11 residues. The germline V gene has CDR1 KGHDR and CDR2 SFDVKD. V dropped 10 bases and J dropped 5 bases, with 7 bases sitting between them. The CDR3 protein is CATELTGELFF. The DNA of the CDR3 is TGTGCCACTGAGTTAACCGGGGAGCTGTTTTTT.

The chain has TRBV4-2 and TRBJ2-5; 7 bases align to TRBD2. The CDR3 is 17 residues long. The V segment lost 4 bases and the J segment 5 bases; nucleotides outside the gene matches: 16. The germline V gene has CDR1 LGHNA and CDR2 YNFKEQ. The CDR3 spells CASSRVLGEGQMETQYF. CDR3 in DNA: TGTGCCAGCAGCCGAGTTCTGGGGGAGGGCCAAATGGAGACCCAGTACTTC.